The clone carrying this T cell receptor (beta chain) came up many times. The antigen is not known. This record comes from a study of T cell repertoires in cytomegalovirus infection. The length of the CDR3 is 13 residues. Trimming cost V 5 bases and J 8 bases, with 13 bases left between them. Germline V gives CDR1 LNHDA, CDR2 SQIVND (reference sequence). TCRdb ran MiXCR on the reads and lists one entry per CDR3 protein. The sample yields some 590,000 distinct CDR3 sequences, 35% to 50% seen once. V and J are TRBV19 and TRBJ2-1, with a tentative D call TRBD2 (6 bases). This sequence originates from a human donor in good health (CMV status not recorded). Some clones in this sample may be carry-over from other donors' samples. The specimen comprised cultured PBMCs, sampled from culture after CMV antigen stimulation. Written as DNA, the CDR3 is TGTGCCAGTAGTCCCCCGGGAGTTGATGAGCAGTTCTTC. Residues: CASSPPGVDEQFF.